These 10 T cell receptor beta chains originate from one sample sequenced in a study of cytomegalovirus exposure and HLA in healthy donors. Primers included in the PCR were 60 Vbeta and 13 Jbeta primers. The data were produced by immunoSEQ multiplex PCR, yet TCRdb's version contains in-frame clones alone and is incomplete. The specimen's table records fewer than 60,000 clones. The sample taken for sequencing was PBMCs. The receptors were gathered from a woman younger than 45 in good health and CMV-seropositive.

The gene calls are TRBV5-1 and TRBJ2-3; 8 nucleotides match TRBD2. The germline V gene has CDR1 SGHRS and CDR2 YFSETQ. The CDR3 is 15 amino acids. V was pared by 0 bases and J by 4 bases, with 4 bases of the junction left unmatched. The CDR3 DNA reads as TGCGCCAGCAGCTTGGGGACTAGCCTTGCAGATACGCAGTATTTT. As protein: CASSLGTSLADTQYF.

V is TRBV27 and J is TRBJ2-7; 11 nucleotides match TRBD2. The germline V gene encodes CDR1 MNHEY and CDR2 SMNVEV (reference sequence). This CDR3 region has 14 residues. Trimming cost V 7 bases and J 2 bases; bases outside gene matches: 4. This CDR3 is CASKVAGGTYEQYF. In nucleotides, the CDR3 is TGTGCCAGCAAAGTAGCGGGAGGGACCTACGAGCAGTACTTC.

This chain connects TRBV5-6 to TRBJ2-7; no definite D call. Trimming left V 1 base short and J 3 bases short, with 14 bases between. Germline V gene sequence: CDR1 SGHDT, CDR2 YYEEEE. CDR3 length equals 15 residues. The CDR3 is CASSLTAVGLYEQYF. CDR3 coding DNA: TGTGCCAGCAGCTTGACGGCGGTGGGTCTCTACGAGCAGTACTTC.

The chain combines TRBV5-6 with TRBJ1-2, with 11 bases that match TRBD1. The germline V gene encodes CDR1 SGHDT and CDR2 YYEEEE. The CDR3 covers 14 residues. Losses at the gene ends were 4 bases for V and 8 bases for J; bases not matched to a gene: 7. CDR3 amino acids: CASSRGQGGRGYTF. In nucleotides, the CDR3 is TGTGCCAGCAGCCGGGGACAGGGGGGGAGAGGCTACACCTTC.

The CDR3 region is CASGLRNRGNEQYF. As DNA, the CDR3 is TGTGCTAGTGGTTTGCGGAATCGGGGGAACGAGCAGTACTTC. V is TRBV12-5 and J is TRBJ2-7; the D gene is possibly TRBD2 (6 bases). Germline V gives CDR1 LGHNT, CDR2 FRNRAP. The V end was cut by 2 bases, the J end by 5 bases, with 13 bases between. The CDR3 is 14 residues long.

The V and J genes are TRBV6-5 and TRBJ1-5, with a possible D match to TRBD1 (5 bases). V dropped 5 bases and J dropped 7 bases, with 18 bases sitting between them. In germline, CDR1 is MNHEY, CDR2 SVGAGI. This CDR3 spans 15 amino acids. The CDR3 is CASSPSVGGMQPQHF. The CDR3 coding sequence is TGTGCCAGCAGTCCCTCCGTGGGGGGTATGCAGCCCCAGCATTTT.

This sequence joins TRBV5-6 and TRBJ1-5, with 7 positions matching TRBD1. This CDR3 has 15 amino acids. Unmatched junction bases numbered 3, after V lost 0 bases and J lost 3 bases. CDR1 is SGHDT, CDR2 YYEEEE, per germline. CDR3 sequence (DNA): TGTGCCAGCAGCTTGGGGGACAGACCCAATCAGCCCCAGCATTTT. This translates into CASSLGDRPNQPQHF.

The V gene is TRBV30, the J gene TRBJ2-3; a possible D gene is TRBD2 (6 bases). V lost 0 bases and J 2 bases, leaving 9 bases between the germline ends. Germline CDR1 is GTSNPN and CDR2 is SVGIG (reference sequence). CDR3 size: 14 residues. The CDR3 loop is CAWSVTSPTDTQYF. The CDR3 coding sequence is TGTGCCTGGAGTGTAACTAGCCCCACAGATACGCAGTATTTT.

V gene TRBV6-1 combines with J gene TRBJ1-2; 9 bases are shared with TRBD1. J gave up 6 bases and V 8 bases, and 4 bases lay outside the gene matches. This CDR3 contains 12 residues. Germline assignment: CDR1 MNHNS and CDR2 SASEGT. In DNA form, the CDR3 reads TGTGCCAGCCTACAGGGGGCGGATGGCTACACCTTC. Translating it yields CASLQGADGYTF.

This chain uses TRBV19 with TRBJ2-7, with 7 bases fitting TRBD2. Germline CDR1 reads LNHDA; CDR2 reads SQIVND (reference sequence). The CDR3 sequence is 14 residues long. V was pared by 3 bases and J by 7 bases, with 9 bases of the junction left unmatched. CDR3 DNA sequence: TGTGCCAGTAGTATGGGTCGGGGGGTAAAGGAGCAGTACTTC. This encodes CASSMGRGVKEQYF.